This TCR beta chain originates from a study of cytomegalovirus exposure and HLA in healthy donors. Points from the study as a whole: What a later analysis reportedly showed was that an Asian-associated ancestry cluster had fewer N-insertions than the approximately 700-donor mean.

Concerning this clone itself: Its antigen is not known.

In germline, CDR1 is MNHNY, CDR2 SVGAGI (reference sequence). With 8 bases removed from V and 2 bases from J, the gap between germline ends came to 7 bases. The CDR3 spans 12 residues. The PCR employed 60 Vbeta primers together with 13 Jbeta primers. Generated by immunoSEQ multiplex PCR, the TCRdb table keeps only in-frame clones and is missing some. The data hold more than 95,000 clones, with around 79% observed a single time. Input material: PBMCs. The J gene is TRBJ1-3, the V gene TRBV6-6, with no clear D. The TCR sequence derives from a man aged 55-75 years in good health and CMV-seropositive. The CDR3 sequence is CASREAGNTIYF. CDR3 nucleotide sequence: TGTGCCAGCCGGGAGGCTGGAAACACCATATATTTT.